The subject of this entry is one T cell receptor beta chain. V was cut by 7 bases and J by 9 bases, with 16 bases left in between. The CDR3 spans 13 residues. Germline assignment: CDR1 SNHLY and CDR2 FYNNEI. Repertoires were generated with immunoSEQ multiplex PCR, while TCRdb's copy carries only in-frame clones and drops some. This table holds a few hundred thousand clones, around 86% found once. These data originate in a study of blood T cell repertoires in COVID-19. The rearrangement joins TRBV2 to TRBJ1-5; D not certain. This sequence originates from a woman aged 80 or over with COVID-19, enrolled during active disease. The sequenced material came from peripheral blood. The chain's CDR3 is CASTLRARGPQHF. Here the CDR3 DNA reads TGTGCCAGCACCTTACGTGCCCGGGGGCCCCAGCATTTT.